This TCR beta chain was captured in a study of response to subunit inactivated influenza vaccine. From the RT-PCR reads, TCRdb called clonotypes with MiXCR, one entry per CDR3 protein. The sample holds around 850,000 distinct CDR3 sequences, less than 20% seen once. Trimming removed 2 bases from V and 3 bases from J, with 14 bases in between. Germline V gene data show CDR1 as SGDLS and CDR2 as YYNGEE. The CDR3 is 15 amino acids. Broader study findings: That few new T cells are recruited by each seasonal influenza vaccination was the authors' suggestion.

A note on this clonotype: Antigen unknown.

The chain carries TRBV9 and TRBJ2-5; D is perhaps TRBD1 or TRBD2 (6 bases each). This receptor was obtained from a man aged 45-65 years who received an inactivated influenza vaccine. Sequences were derived from PBMCs from blood, sampled 4 to 6 days after vaccination. The DNA of the CDR3 is TGTGCCAGCAGCGTTGGTCCGAGGGGGGAAGAGACCCAGTACTTC. It is translated as CASSVGPRGEETQYF.